Listed below are T cell receptor beta chains from one sample, sequenced in a study of T-cell reconstitution after alpha-beta-depleted transplantation in children. Each CDR3 protein gets one entry after TCRdb re-called the PCR reads with MiXCR. The sample comprises fewer than 1 million distinct CDR3 sequences, approximately 15% of which are singletons, and just under 5% rests with the top ten. The sequences come from PBMCs, mostly from graft donor cells, collected 360 days after TCRalphabeta/CD19-depleted stem cell transplant. Receptor source: a male patient under 18 who had a stem cell transplant for acute lymphoblastic leukemia, so the T cells may come from the graft donor. CDR3s include the opening cysteine and the closing phenylalanine or tryptophan. A D gene is named only where the DNA matches it firmly. Where a row states a size, it is once, few, many or the class of an expanded clone; other rows omit it.

clone_size | j_call | d_call | v_call | cdr3_aa | cdr3_nt
few | TRBJ2-1 | NA | TRBV20-1 | CSAPGVGHGEQFF | TGCAGTGCTCCCGGGGTCGGCCACGGTGAGCAGTTCTTC
NA | TRBJ2-3 | NA | TRBV7-3 | CASSLGVARSDTQYF | TGTGCCAGCAGCTTAGGGGTAGCTAGATCAGATACGCAGTATTTT
NA | TRBJ2-7 | NA | TRBV9 | CASSVTPGRAYEQYF | TGTGCCAGCAGCGTCACCCCCGGGCGGGCTTACGAGCAGTACTTC
few | TRBJ2-3 | NA | TRBV24-1 | CATSDFGTTIDTQYF | TGTGCCACCAGTGATTTCGGGACCACCATAGATACGCAGTATTTT
NA | TRBJ2-2 | NA | TRBV18 | CASSPPGERFTGELFF | TGTGCCAGCTCACCGCCCGGCGAAAGGTTCACCGGGGAGCTGTTTTTT
NA | TRBJ2-7 | NA | TRBV29-1 | CSVEAFNTESYEQYF | TGCAGCGTTGAAGCCTTCAACACAGAATCCTACGAGCAGTACTTC
NA | TRBJ2-7 | TRBD1 | TRBV6-1 | CASSKLPGQGSYEQYF | TGTGCCAGCAGTAAACTCCCGGGACAGGGCTCCTACGAGCAGTACTTC
NA | TRBJ2-7 | NA | TRBV29-1 | CSVGMYLERSVYEQYF | TGCAGCGTTGGGATGTATCTCGAACGGAGCGTCTACGAGCAGTACTTC
NA | TRBJ2-3 | NA | TRBV14 | CASSQLHPTTDTQYF | TGTGCCAGCAGCCAACTACACCCTACCACAGATACGCAGTATTTT
many | TRBJ2-1 | TRBD2 | TRBV5-1 | CASSWGTSGLGDEQFF | TGCGCCAGCAGCTGGGGGACTAGCGGCTTAGGGGATGAGCAGTTCTTC
few | TRBJ2-7 | NA | TRBV10-3 | CAISEDGNEQYF | TGTGCCATCAGTGAGGACGGGAACGAGCAGTACTTC
NA | TRBJ2-7 | TRBD2 | TRBV19 | CATSERTSGRDEQYF | TGTGCCACCTCTGAGCGGACTAGCGGGAGAGACGAGCAGTACTTC
many | TRBJ2-1 | TRBD2 | TRBV15 | CATSRGLGTSGSYNEQFF | TGTGCCACCAGCAGAGGACTGGGGACTAGCGGGAGCTACAATGAGCAGTTCTTC
NA | TRBJ1-5 | NA | TRBV29-1 | CSVVAGSLGNQPQHF | TGCAGCGTTGTAGCAGGTTCCCTGGGCAATCAGCCCCAGCATTTT
NA | TRBJ2-3 | TRBD1 | TRBV4-1 | CASSRGQGVDTQYF | TGCGCCAGCAGCCGCGGACAGGGAGTAGATACGCAGTATTTT
many | TRBJ2-1 | NA | TRBV5-1 | CASSLGINNEQFF | TGCGCCAGCAGCCTCGGGATAAACAATGAGCAGTTCTTC
NA | TRBJ1-4 | NA | TRBV12-3/TRBV12-4 | CVSSKYKGATNEKLFF | TGTGTCAGCAGTAAATACAAGGGGGCAACTAATGAAAAACTGTTTTTT
few | TRBJ2-1 | NA | TRBV5-1 | CASSLLGGATYNEQFF | TGCGCCAGCAGCTTGCTTGGGGGCGCCACCTACAATGAGCAGTTCTTC
few | TRBJ2-1 | NA | TRBV7-8 | CASSFRGGYEQFF | TGTGCCAGCAGCTTTAGGGGGGGGTATGAGCAGTTCTTC
few | TRBJ1-1 | NA | TRBV29-1 | CSVEAGRMNTEAFF | TGCAGCGTTGAAGCGGGCCGAATGAACACTGAAGCTTTCTTT
few | TRBJ2-1 | NA | TRBV3-1 | CASSQPGLYYNEQFF | TGTGCCAGCAGTCAACCGGGACTGTACTACAATGAGCAGTTCTTC
few | TRBJ2-1 | NA | TRBV12-3/TRBV12-4 | CASSDGAPYNEQFF | TGTGCCAGCAGTGATGGCGCCCCCTACAATGAGCAGTTCTTC
many | TRBJ2-1 | TRBD1 | TRBV6-1 | CASNRGDRGVPNEQFF | TGTGCCAGCAACAGGGGAGACAGGGGAGTTCCGAATGAGCAGTTCTTC
NA | TRBJ1-1 | NA | TRBV6-5 | CASSYDGSTEAFF | TGTGCCAGCAGTTACGACGGCAGCACTGAAGCTTTCTTT
NA | TRBJ1-6 | NA | TRBV5-1 | CASSFSQGIHSPLHF | TGCGCCAGCAGTTTCAGCCAGGGGATACATTCACCCCTCCACTTT
NA | TRBJ2-1 | TRBD2 | TRBV18 | CASSSLAGPSSYNEQFF | TGTGCCAGCTCATCCCTAGCGGGTCCAAGCTCCTACAATGAGCAGTTCTTC
NA | TRBJ1-2 | NA | TRBV3-1 | CASSLKVTGLHGYTF | TGTGCCAGCAGCCTAAAGGTCACAGGGCTTCATGGCTACACCTTC